This TCR beta chain was found in a study of shared clonotypes between healthy human individuals. This clone was picked up many times. What it binds is unknown. Around 300 ng DNA, approximately 30,000 T cell genomes, went into unsorted PBMC replicate PCRs. Ten immunoSEQ deep assay plates were used to sequence the DNA of unsorted PBMCs. Sequencing used immunoSEQ multiplex PCR; TCRdb keeps in-frame clones, though not all of them. The data contain hundreds of thousands of clones, more than 75% of them singletons. Samples left unsorted employed about 100 million PBMCs for genomic DNA. Study-wide findings and caveats: In this cohort, only blood was sampled, and tissue repertoires likely differ.

Unmatched junction bases numbered 0, after V lost 2 bases and J lost 6 bases. The CDR3 is 11 amino acids. Germline CDR1 is DFQATT and CDR2 is SNEGSKA (reference sequence). The chain employs TRBV20-1 and TRBJ2-7; TRBD2 matches at 8 bases. The receptor was isolated from a woman aged 40-49 years in good health. Some clones in this sample may be carry-over from other donors' samples. Sequenced sample: PBMCs. CDR3: CSARLAGEQYF. The CDR3 nucleotides are TGCAGTGCTAGACTAGCGGGCGAGCAGTACTTC.